Only a few counts were recorded for the clone carrying this T cell receptor beta chain. This specimen comes from a study of blood T cell repertoires in COVID-19. Looking at the study overall: Samples representing acute and convalescent COVID-19 were sourced from the United States, Italy and Spain.

Participants, 18 to 89 years old, spanned fewer than 30 US areas. The germline gives CDR1 LNHDA, CDR2 SQIVND (reference sequence). The CDR3 loop spans 12 amino acids. The V and J ends lost 9 bases and 8 bases, in that order; junction bases with no gene match: 6. Assay used: immunoSEQ multiplex PCR; TCRdb lists only in-frame clones, some missing. The sample shows more than 300,000 clones, about 85% of them seen only once. This chain uses TRBV19 with TRBJ1-1; TRBD1 matches at 10 bases. This clonotype was obtained from a woman younger than 45 who had recovered from COVID-19. Source material: PBMCs or T cells enriched from blood (not recorded which). The CDR3 loop is CASTKGQGEAFF. The CDR3, as DNA: TGTGCCAGCACCAAGGGACAGGGGGAAGCTTTCTTT.